The clone carrying this T cell receptor (beta chain) was seen ten or more times. These data come from a study of neurological immune-mediated disorders. As for the study in general: Of the approximately 35 patients who had multiple sclerosis, roughly 30 had the relapsing-remitting form and 3 had the secondary progressive form.

The CDR3 length is 11 residues. Germline V CDR1 and CDR2: DFQATT, SNEGSKA (reference sequence). V was shortened by 3 bases and J by 11 bases, with 13 bases between the two germline ends. With 10-nucleotide random UMIs, 5'RACE was used to make the cDNA. Each CDR3 protein is one row after TCRdb ran MiXCR on the 5' RACE reads. The table lists 50,000 to 70,000 distinct CDR3 sequences, almost 3.5% of them singletons. Source material: PBMCs. This chain joins TRBV20-1 and TRBJ1-1; D is unclear. The receptor was derived from a man aged 35-49 years with multiple sclerosis. The CDR3 here is CSASRPQNAFF. In DNA form, the CDR3 reads TGCAGTGCTAGCCGCCCCCAAAATGCTTTCTTT.